Listed below are T cell receptor beta chains from one sample, sequenced in a study of T cell changes during pregnancy in multiple sclerosis. Some clones are missing from TCRdb's copy, which holds only in-frame ones; the method was immunoSEQ multiplex PCR. The table has over 25,000 clones, 88% seen once. The starting material was CD8+ T cells from peripheral blood mononuclear cells, obtained in the second trimester of pregnancy. The receptors were gathered from a female donor with multiple sclerosis, enrolled in a pregnancy study. Both conserved end residues are part of each CDR3. The D gene is left open where the match is weak. Only part of the rows carry a size: once, few, many, or a class if the clone is expanded.

abundance,j_gene,d_gene,v_gene,len,CDR3aa,CDR3nt
large,TRBJ1-6,TRBD1,TRBV28,15,CASSDREMDSSPLHF,TGTGCCAGCAGCGACAGGGAGATGGATAGTTCACCCCTCCACTTT
-,TRBJ1-2,-,TRBV19,14,CASSPVDRFYGYTF,TGTGCCAGTAGTCCTGTCGACAGGTTCTATGGCTACACCTTC
-,TRBJ2-2,TRBD1,TRBV6-4,15,CASSKTGEAAGELFF,TGTGCCAGCAGCAAGACAGGGGAAGCCGCCGGGGAGCTGTTTTTT
once,TRBJ1-5,-,TRBV28,12,CASSPGSQPQHF,TGTGCCAGCAGCCCGGGTAGCCAGCCCCAGCATTTT
-,TRBJ2-7,-,TRBV2,13,CASSTGPSYEQYF,TGTGCCAGCAGTACAGGGCCCTCCTACGAGCAGTACTTC
-,TRBJ2-7,-,TRBV5-6,15,CASSNLRQAPYEQYF,TGTGCCAGCAGCAACCTCCGCCAAGCACCCTACGAGCAGTACTTC
-,TRBJ1-1,-,TRBV6-1,14,CASARSGVNTEAFF,TGTGCCAGCGCTAGGTCAGGGGTGAACACTGAAGCTTTCTTT
-,TRBJ2-5,TRBD2,TRBV9,16,CASSVGGGGALETQYF,TGTGCCAGCAGCGTAGGGGGCGGGGGGGCCTTAGAGACCCAGTACTTC
-,TRBJ2-1,TRBD2,TRBV4-2,16,CASSQEAGGASNEQFF,TGTGCCAGCAGCCAAGAGGCGGGGGGGGCCTCAAATGAGCAGTTCTTC
-,TRBJ1-1,TRBD1,TRBV25-1,13,CASATGWDTEAFF,TGTGCCAGCGCGACAGGGTGGGACACTGAAGCTTTCTTT
-,TRBJ2-1,TRBD1,TRBV5-4,16,CASSYPDRAPYNEQFF,TGTGCCAGCAGCTACCCGGACAGGGCGCCCTACAATGAGCAGTTCTTC
-,TRBJ2-7,TRBD2,TRBV27,13,CASSSGTVYEQYF,TGTGCCAGCAGTAGCGGGACTGTGTACGAGCAGTACTTC
once,TRBJ2-2,TRBD1,TRBV7-8,16,CASSSTGRPNTGELFF,TGTGCCAGCAGCTCGACAGGGCGCCCGAACACCGGGGAGCTGTTTTTT
-,TRBJ2-2,-,TRBV10-3,15,CATRPGERVTGELFF,TGTGCCACCCGACCAGGGGAACGGGTCACCGGGGAGCTGTTTTTT
-,TRBJ2-7,-,TRBV4-1,13,CASSFTRGDEQYF,TGCGCCAGCAGCTTTACCAGGGGCGACGAGCAGTACTTC
-,TRBJ1-5,TRBD1,TRBV19,15,CASSMGQEYNQPQHF,TGTGCCAGTAGTATGGGACAGGAATACAATCAGCCCCAGCATTTT
-,TRBJ1-2,TRBD1,TRBV6-5,13,CASSYQGGYGYTF,TGTGCCAGCAGTTACCAGGGGGGCTATGGCTACACCTTC
-,TRBJ1-5,-,TRBV19,13,CASMGGWNQPQHF,TGTGCCAGTATGGGAGGGTGGAATCAGCCCCAGCATTTT
-,TRBJ2-7,-,TRBV13,14,CASSLRHSEGEQYF,TGTGCCAGCAGCTTAAGACACAGTGAAGGTGAGCAGTACTTC
many,TRBJ2-1,-,TRBV6-4,12,CASSVGNNEQFF,TGTGCCAGCAGTGTTGGCAACAATGAGCAGTTCTTC
-,TRBJ1-1,-,TRBV2,13,CASSSQWNTEAFF,TGTGCCAGCAGTAGTCAGTGGAACACTGAAGCTTTCTTT
-,TRBJ2-1,-,TRBV7-6,15,CASSSGPGENNEQFF,TGTGCCAGCAGCTCCGGCCCCGGGGAAAACAATGAGCAGTTCTTC
once,TRBJ2-7,-,TRBV5-6,13,CASSLASSYEQYF,TGTGCCAGCAGCTTGGCCTCCAGTTACGAGCAGTACTTC
-,TRBJ1-1,-,TRBV30,12,CAWTLKSGEAFF,TGTGCCTGGACCCTGAAGAGTGGTGAAGCTTTCTTT
-,TRBJ2-7,-,TRBV9,16,CASSPRFEGLTYEQYF,TGTGCCAGCAGCCCCCGGTTTGAGGGACTCACCTACGAGCAGTACTTC
-,TRBJ2-5,TRBD2,TRBV6-1,16,CASSEPILASQETQYF,TGTGCCAGCAGTGAGCCCATACTAGCGTCCCAAGAGACCCAGTACTTC
-,TRBJ2-7,-,TRBV4-1,13,CASSQDYLYEQYF,TGCGCCAGCAGCCAAGATTACCTATACGAGCAGTACTTC
-,TRBJ2-7,TRBD2,TRBV18,15,CASSPPGGAPYEQYF,TGTGCCAGCTCACCACCGGGAGGGGCCCCCTACGAGCAGTACTTC
-,TRBJ2-6,-,TRBV7-9,16,CASSLPRVTGANVLTF,TGTGCCAGCAGCTTGCCCAGGGTCACTGGGGCCAACGTCCTGACTTTC
-,TRBJ1-1,TRBD1,TRBV19,15,CASSMLQGRNTEAFF,TGTGCCAGTAGTATGCTACAGGGGCGGAACACTGAAGCTTTCTTT
-,TRBJ2-1,TRBD1,TRBV29-1,16,CSVEAATGGFYNEQFF,TGCAGCGTTGAAGCGGCGACAGGGGGGTTTTACAATGAGCAGTTCTTC
-,TRBJ2-7,-,TRBV19,13,CASSLDGTREQYF,TGTGCCAGTAGTCTGGACGGGACAAGGGAGCAGTACTTC
-,TRBJ2-3,-,TRBV2,17,CASSELGAASSTDTQYF,TGTGCCAGCAGTGAACTGGGGGCGGCCTCTAGCACAGATACGCAGTATTTT
-,TRBJ2-1,TRBD2,TRBV19,14,CASSISAGYNEQFF,TGTGCCAGTAGTATATCAGCGGGATACAATGAGCAGTTCTTC
-,TRBJ2-7,-,TRBV6-6,15,CASSSSHLTTYEQYF,TGTGCCAGCAGTTCCTCGCACCTGACTACCTACGAGCAGTACTTC
medium-sized,TRBJ1-2,TRBD1,TRBV6-6,11,CASKQGEGYTF,TGTGCCAGCAAACAGGGGGAGGGCTACACCTTC
few,TRBJ1-2,-,TRBV30,13,CAWNNGGGDGYTF,TGTGCCTGGAACAACGGCGGCGGTGATGGCTACACCTTC